The rows below give T cell receptor beta chains drawn from one sample of a study of blood T cell repertoires in COVID-19. The method was immunoSEQ multiplex PCR; TCRdb's version includes in-frame clones alone and lacks a portion of them. The data show around 190,000 clones, roughly 86% seen once. Sequencing was done on a sample of peripheral blood. Every receptor here comes from a man aged 18 to 30 with active or convalescent COVID-19. The CDR3 runs from the conserved cysteine through the conserved F or W. D genes are given only for firm matches. Rows may omit the clone size; those that give it use once, few, many or a size class.

v_gene,j_gene,abundance,d_gene,CDR3aa,CDR3nt
TRBV21-1,TRBJ2-3,.,.,CASSKALTGLPDTQYF,TGTGCCAGCAGCAAAGCGCTTACAGGTCTCCCAGATACGCAGTATTTT
TRBV5-1,TRBJ2-7,.,TRBD2,CASSWGLAGGSYEQYF,TGCGCCAGCAGCTGGGGACTAGCGGGGGGATCGTACGAGCAGTACTTC
TRBV5-5,TRBJ1-6,.,.,CASSLGRGDSPLHF,TGTGCCAGCAGCTTGGGGCGGGGGGATTCACCCCTCCACTTT
TRBV11-2,TRBJ2-1,.,.,CASSHPGVEQFF,TGTGCCAGCAGCCACCCAGGGGTTGAGCAGTTCTTC
TRBV6-5,TRBJ1-5,.,TRBD1,CASVPDRNQPQHF,TGTGCCAGCGTCCCGGACAGGAATCAGCCCCAGCATTTT
TRBV4-1,TRBJ2-2,.,TRBD1,CPPSRLGTANTGELFF,TGCCCCCCCAGCCGCCTCGGGACAGCGAACACCGGGGAGCTGTTTTTT
TRBV9,TRBJ1-1,.,.,CASSAGPPNTEAFF,TGTGCCAGCAGCGCCGGTCCACCAAACACTGAAGCTTTCTTT
TRBV19,TRBJ1-4,.,.,CASSKRQDRNEKLFF,TGTGCCAGTAGTAAACGACAGGACCGCAATGAAAAACTGTTTTTT
TRBV24-1,TRBJ2-7,.,.,CATSGNRDEQYF,TGTGCCACCAGTGGCAACAGGGACGAGCAGTACTTC
TRBV3-1/TRBV3-2,TRBJ2-3,.,.,CASSQTRDTQYF,TGTGCCAGCAGCCAAACGCGGGATACGCAGTATTTT
TRBV6-2/TRBV6-3,TRBJ2-3,.,TRBD2,CASSGLAGGHWYTQYF,TGTGCCAGCAGCGGATTAGCGGGAGGTCATTGGTATACGCAGTATTTT
TRBV6-1,TRBJ2-7,.,TRBD1,CASSEPVGTGKDEQYF,TGTGCCAGCAGTGAACCCGTCGGGACAGGGAAGGACGAGCAGTACTTC
TRBV7-8,TRBJ1-5,.,TRBD1,CASSEQGASNQPQHF,TGTGCCAGCAGCGAACAGGGGGCAAGCAATCAGCCCCAGCATTTT
TRBV6-2/TRBV6-3,TRBJ2-2,.,TRBD2,CASSYGGSGTGELFF,TGTGCCAGCAGTTACGGCGGGAGCGGAACCGGGGAGCTGTTTTTT
TRBV10-2,TRBJ2-5,few,TRBD1,CASSDPGTGAQETQYF,TGCGCCAGCAGTGACCCCGGGACAGGGGCCCAAGAGACCCAGTACTTC
TRBV3-1/TRBV3-2,TRBJ1-2,.,TRBD1,CASSLTGGVRGYTF,TGTGCCAGCAGCCTGACAGGGGGGGTACGTGGCTACACCTTC
TRBV7-9,TRBJ1-1,.,.,CASSLDGQKAFF,TGTGCCAGCAGCTTAGACGGACAGAAAGCTTTCTTT
TRBV6-1,TRBJ2-5,.,TRBD2,CASSEVGGGRGKETQYF,TGTGCCAGCAGTGAAGTCGGCGGGGGGAGGGGGAAAGAGACCCAGTACTTC
TRBV4-3,TRBJ2-7,.,.,CASSQALRGIYEQYF,TGCGCCAGCAGCCAAGCGTTAAGGGGGATCTACGAGCAGTACTTC
TRBV5-1,TRBJ2-7,.,.,CASSTDSSYEQYF,TGCGCCAGCAGCACCGACAGCTCCTACGAGCAGTACTTC
TRBV19,TRBJ1-2,.,TRBD1,CASRGQRYGYTF,TGTGCCAGCCGGGGACAGCGCTATGGCTACACCTTC
TRBV5-6,TRBJ2-5,.,.,CASSAGGTALQETQYF,TGTGCCAGCAGCGCCGGAGGGACAGCCCTCCAAGAGACCCAGTACTTC
TRBV3-1/TRBV3-2,TRBJ1-2,.,.,CASSPGPSPFGGYTF,TGTGCCAGCAGCCCGGGCCCTAGCCCGTTTGGTGGCTACACCTTC
TRBV2,TRBJ2-1,.,.,CGGGGYEQFF,TGTGGGGGCGGGGGCTATGAGCAGTTCTTC
TRBV5-4,TRBJ1-1,.,.,CASSSDSLNTEAFF,TGTGCCAGCAGTTCGGACAGCTTGAACACTGAAGCTTTCTTT
TRBV10-3,TRBJ2-7,once,.,CAISESVQTYEQYF,TGTGCCATCAGTGAGTCCGTACAGACCTACGAGCAGTACTTC
TRBV7-9,TRBJ2-3,.,.,CASSSRGDTDTQYF,TGTGCCAGCAGCTCGCGGGGAGACACAGATACGCAGTATTTT
TRBV19,TRBJ2-1,.,.,CASSIGQGLGNEQFF,TGTGCCAGTAGTATAGGGCAGGGGCTGGGGAATGAGCAGTTCTTC
TRBV5-6,TRBJ2-1,.,.,CASSRRDLGGLYEQFF,TGTGCCAGCAGCCGGAGGGACCTTGGAGGGTTGTATGAGCAGTTCTTC
TRBV29-1,TRBJ1-1,.,.,CSANADKDTEAFF,TGCAGCGCCAACGCGGATAAAGATACTGAAGCTTTCTTT
TRBV11-2,TRBJ2-3,.,TRBD2,CASSLVGLAGRTDTQYF,TGTGCCAGCAGCTTAGTGGGACTAGCGGGACGCACAGATACGCAGTATTTT
TRBV19,TRBJ1-2,.,TRBD1,CASSMTTGGGYTF,TGTGCCAGTAGTATGACTACAGGGGGCGGCTACACCTTC
TRBV19,TRBJ1-2,.,.,CASSLPRDRRSGGYTF,TGTGCCAGTAGTCTCCCCCGAGACAGGAGGTCGGGTGGCTACACCTTC
TRBV13,TRBJ2-5,.,.,CASSYPYYQETQYF,TGTGCCAGCAGCTACCCATACTACCAAGAGACCCAGTACTTC
TRBV19,TRBJ2-7,.,.,CASSTAQGFTTGGEQYF,TGTGCCAGTAGTACGGCCCAGGGGTTCACTACGGGCGGCGAGCAGTACTTC
TRBV2,TRBJ1-3,.,.,CASGRIQGSIGNTIYF,TGTGCCAGCGGTAGGATACAGGGTTCTATTGGAAACACCATATATTTT
TRBV5-1,TRBJ1-1,.,TRBD1,CASSPRQGRGTEAFF,TGCGCCAGCAGCCCTCGACAGGGTCGGGGCACTGAAGCTTTCTTT
TRBV2,TRBJ2-6,.,.,CASSAGRANVLTF,TGTGCCAGCAGTGCAGGGAGGGCCAACGTCCTGACTTTC
TRBV19,TRBJ1-1,.,.,CASQSRQGTFGTEAFF,TGTGCCAGTCAAAGCAGGCAGGGGACATTCGGCACTGAAGCTTTCTTT
TRBV7-8,TRBJ2-3,.,TRBD1,CASSLRWDRVPDTQYF,TGTGCCAGCAGCTTAAGGTGGGACAGGGTACCGGATACGCAGTATTTT
TRBV27,TRBJ2-2,.,TRBD2,CARAAGSYTGELFF,TGTGCCCGAGCAGCGGGGTCCTACACCGGGGAGCTGTTTTTT
TRBV19,TRBJ2-1,.,TRBD2,CASSIQRGAYNEQFF,TGTGCCAGTAGTATTCAGCGGGGGGCCTACAATGAGCAGTTCTTC
TRBV6-5,TRBJ2-3,.,TRBD2,CASSSLLAGVPDTQYF,TGTGCCAGCAGTTCTCTACTAGCGGGGGTGCCAGATACGCAGTATTTT
TRBV7-8,TRBJ2-1,.,TRBD1,CASSPTGQGAGNEQFF,TGTGCCAGCAGCCCCACCGGACAGGGGGCTGGGAATGAGCAGTTCTTC
TRBV7-3,TRBJ2-3,.,.,CASSFRQGSWDTQYF,TGTGCCAGCAGCTTCCGTCAGGGGAGCTGGGATACGCAGTATTTT
TRBV5-4,TRBJ2-7,once,.,CASSPNTDSYYEQYF,TGTGCCAGCAGCCCAAACACTGACAGTTACTACGAGCAGTACTTC
TRBV6-6,TRBJ1-1,.,TRBD1,CASSLGQMNTEAFF,TGTGCCAGCAGTCTGGGACAGATGAACACTGAAGCTTTCTTT